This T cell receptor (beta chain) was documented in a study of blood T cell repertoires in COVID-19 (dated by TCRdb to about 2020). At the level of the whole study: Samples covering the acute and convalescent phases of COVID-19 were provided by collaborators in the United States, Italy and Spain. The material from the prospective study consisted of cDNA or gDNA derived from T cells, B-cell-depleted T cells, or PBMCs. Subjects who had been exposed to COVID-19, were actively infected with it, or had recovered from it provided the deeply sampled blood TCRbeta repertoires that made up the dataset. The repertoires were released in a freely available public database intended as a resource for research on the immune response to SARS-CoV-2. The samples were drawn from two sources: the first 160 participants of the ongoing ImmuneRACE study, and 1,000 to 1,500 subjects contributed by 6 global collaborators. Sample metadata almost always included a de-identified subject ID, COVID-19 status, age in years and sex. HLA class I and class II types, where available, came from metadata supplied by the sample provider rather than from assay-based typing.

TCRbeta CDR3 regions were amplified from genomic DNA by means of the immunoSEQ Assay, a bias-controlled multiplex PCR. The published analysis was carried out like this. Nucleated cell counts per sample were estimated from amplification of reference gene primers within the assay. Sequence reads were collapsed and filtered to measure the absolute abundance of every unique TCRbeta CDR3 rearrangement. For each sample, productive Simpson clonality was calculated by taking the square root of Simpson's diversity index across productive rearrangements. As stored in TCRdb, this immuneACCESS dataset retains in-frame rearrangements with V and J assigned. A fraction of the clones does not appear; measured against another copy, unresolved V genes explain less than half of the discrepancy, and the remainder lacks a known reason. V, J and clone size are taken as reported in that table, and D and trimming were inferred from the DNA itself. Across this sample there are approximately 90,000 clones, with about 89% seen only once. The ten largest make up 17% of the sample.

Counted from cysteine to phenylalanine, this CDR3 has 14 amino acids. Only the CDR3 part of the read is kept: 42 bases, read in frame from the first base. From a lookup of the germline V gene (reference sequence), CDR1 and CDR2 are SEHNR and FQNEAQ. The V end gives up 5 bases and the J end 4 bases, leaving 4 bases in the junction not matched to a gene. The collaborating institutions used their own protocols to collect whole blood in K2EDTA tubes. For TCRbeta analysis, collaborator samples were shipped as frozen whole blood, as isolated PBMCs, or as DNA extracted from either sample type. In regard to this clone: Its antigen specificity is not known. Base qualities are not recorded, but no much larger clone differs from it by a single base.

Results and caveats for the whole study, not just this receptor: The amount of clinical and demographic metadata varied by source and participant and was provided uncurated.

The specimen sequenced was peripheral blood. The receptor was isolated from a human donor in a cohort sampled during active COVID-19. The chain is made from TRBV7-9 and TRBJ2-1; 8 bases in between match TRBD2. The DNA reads TGTGCCAGCAGCAACTCGGGGGGGTACAATGAGCAGTTCTTC. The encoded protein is CASSNSGGYNEQFF.